This entry lists 21 T cell receptor beta chains sequenced from one sample in a study of blood T cells in healthy people across ages. Through a sample-barcoded 5' primer and a J-beta primer mix, a second PCR was run for roughly 7 to 11 cycles. From the 5' RACE reads, TCRdb called clonotypes with MiXCR, one entry per CDR3 protein. This sample has under 2 million distinct CDR3 sequences, with about 35% found just once. What was sequenced was blood. All receptors derive from a woman aged 25 to 39 in good health.

This clonotype was seen more than once but under ten times. The rearrangement uses TRBV10-3 and TRBJ2-2; D is possibly TRBD1 (6 bases). This CDR3 is 14 amino acids long. The germline V gene encodes CDR1 ENHRY and CDR2 SYGVKD. Trimming pared 10 bases from V and 0 bases from J, leaving 12 bases between. CDR3 protein: CATTGSPNTGELFF. The CDR3 DNA follows: TGTGCCACGACAGGATCCCCGAACACCGGGGAGCTGTTTTTT.

This clonotype was recorded at least ten times. This rearrangement joins TRBV29-1 to TRBJ2-7, with D tentatively TRBD1 (6 bases). This CDR3 is 13 amino acids long. Germline CDR1 and CDR2: SQVTM and ANQGSEA. V dropped 5 bases and J dropped 1 base, with 12 bases sitting between them. In DNA, the CDR3 is TGCAGCGTTTATGGGGACACATCCTACGAGCAGTACTTC. Translation: CSVYGDTSYEQYF.

This clonotype was counted a few times. This chain connects TRBV20-1 to TRBJ1-1; no clear D. The CDR3 has 14 residues. V dropped 3 bases and J dropped 0 bases, with 11 bases sitting between them. The germline gives CDR1 DFQATT, CDR2 SNEGSKA (reference sequence). The DNA for the CDR3 is TGCAGTGCTAGTTGGGCCAACATGAACACTGAAGCTTTCTTT. Translating gives CSASWANMNTEAFF.

This chain uses TRBV4-1 with TRBJ1-2; D unclear. Trimming cost V 6 bases and J 8 bases, with 22 bases left between them. The CDR3 sequence is 15 residues long. Germline loops: CDR1 MGHRA, CDR2 YSYEKL. CDR3 nucleotide sequence: TGCGCCAGCAGAGGGATAGAGCCCCGACTTGTCGGCTACACCTTC. It is translated as CASRGIEPRLVGYTF.

This clonotype was seen repeatedly, ten times or more. The genes are TRBV7-3 and TRBJ2-7, with 12 bases lining up with TRBD2. Germline assignment: CDR1 SGHTA and CDR2 FQGTGA. The trim removed 5 bases at V and 3 bases at J, leaving 5 bases unmatched. The CDR3 runs 15 residues. DNA of the CDR3: TGTGCCAGCAGCCTAGCGGGGGGGGCTATCTACGAGCAGTACTTC. Its translation is CASSLAGGAIYEQYF.

This clonotype was observed many times. V is TRBV29-1 and J is TRBJ2-1; no definite D call. CDR1 and CDR2 from the germline V gene are SQVTM and ANQGSEA. Trimming removed 4 bases from V and 8 bases from J, with 9 bases in between. The CDR3 totals 11 residues. The CDR3 region has the DNA TGCAGCGTTGCGCTTCGGGATGAGCAGTTCTTC. Its translation: CSVALRDEQFF.

The rearrangement links TRBV28 to TRBJ2-7; D is unresolved. Trimming removed 2 bases from V and 3 bases from J, with 11 bases in between. Per the germline V gene, CDR1 is MDHEN and CDR2 is SYDVKM. This CDR3 contains 14 residues. Here the CDR3 reads CASSLAQALYEQYF. CDR3 in DNA: TGTGCCAGCAGTTTAGCCCAGGCCCTCTACGAGCAGTACTTC. Combining the CDR3 with reference TRBV28 and TRBJ2-7 gives the whole variable domain DVKVTQSSRYLVKRTGEKVFLECVQDMDHENMFWYRQDPGLGLRLIYFSYDVKMKEKGDIPEGYSVSREKKERFSLILESASTNQTSMYLCASSLAQALYEQYFGPGTRLTVT.

This clonotype occurred once. CDR3 region: CASSPAIREDYEQYF. CDR3 bases: TGTGCCAGCTCACCAGCCATCAGGGAAGACTACGAGCAGTACTTC. The chain joins TRBV18 to TRBJ2-7, with D possibly matching TRBD1 (5 bases). The CDR3 consists of 15 residues. Germline V gene sequence: CDR1 KGHSH, CDR2 LQKENI. The V end lost 2 bases, the J end lost 3 bases, and 14 bases lay between the germline ends.

This chain joins TRBV10-3 and TRBJ1-4; 7 positions match TRBD1. V shed 6 bases, J shed 6 bases, and the junction held 7 bases outside the gene matches. Germline CDR1 and CDR2: ENHRY and SYGVKD. The CDR3 is 14 residues long. The CDR3 DNA sequence: TGTGCCATCAGGGAGGGGGCCTGGGATGAAAAACTGTTTTTT. Its translation: CAIREGAWDEKLFF.

V gene TRBV7-3 combines with J gene TRBJ2-1, with TRBD2 identical over 13 bases. Germline V lookup: CDR1 SGHTA, CDR2 FQGTGA. V lost 5 bases to trimming and J lost 6 bases; unmatched junction nucleotides: 13. The CDR3 spans 18 residues. Here the CDR3 DNA reads TGTGCCAGCAGCCAATATCCCGGACTAGCGGGAGACGCCAATGAGCAGTTCTTC. Translation: CASSQYPGLAGDANEQFF.

The genes are TRBV9 and TRBJ1-5, with a weak D call TRBD1 (6 bases). There are 13 residues in the CDR3. Germline CDR1 SGDLS, CDR2 YYNGEE. Trimming removed 2 bases at V and 9 bases at J, with 12 bases between. In DNA, the CDR3 is TGTGCCAGCAGCGTCGACAGGATCGGGCCCCAGCATTTT. This codes for CASSVDRIGPQHF.

This chain connects TRBV12-3 or TRBV12-4 to TRBJ1-2; 8 nucleotides line up with TRBD1. The V gene end was trimmed by 6 bases and the J gene end by 0 bases; junction bases not matched to a gene: 3. The CDR3 is 14 residues long. CDR3 bases: TGTGCCAGCAGCTCAGGGGGCCCTAACTATGGCTACACCTTC. It specifies CASSSGGPNYGYTF.

This rearrangement joins TRBV30 to TRBJ2-7, with 9 bases matching TRBD2. The ends lost 1 base at V and 2 bases at J; junction bases unmatched: 6. Germline lookup yields CDR1 GTSNPN and CDR2 SVGIG (reference sequence). CDR3 length equals 15 residues. The CDR3 loop is CAWSGSSGRAYEQYF. The CDR3 bases are TGTGCCTGGAGTGGCAGTAGCGGGAGAGCCTACGAGCAGTACTTC. Looking up the rest from reference TRBV30 and TRBJ2-7 gives the full variable domain: SQTIHQWPATLVQPVGSPLSLECTVEGTSNPNLYWYRQAAGRGLQLLFYSVGIGQISSEVPQNLSASRPQDRQFILSSKKLLLSDSGFYLCAWSGSSGRAYEQYFGPGTRLTVT.

V usage is TRBV3-1 and J usage is TRBJ2-3; D gene ambiguous. This CDR3 has 15 residues. The germline CDR1 and CDR2 sequences are LGHDT and YNNKEL (reference sequence). V lost 0 bases to trimming and J lost 4 bases, with 11 bases between them. The DNA for the CDR3 is TGTGCCAGCAGCCAAGATTCGCAGGAGTCAGATACGCAGTATTTT. This encodes CASSQDSQESDTQYF.

This clonotype was found many times. V usage is TRBV27 and J usage is TRBJ2-7; 7 bases line up with TRBD2. CDR1 and CDR2 (germline): MNHEY, SMNVEV (reference sequence). The V and J ends lost 3 bases and 2 bases, in that order; junction bases with no gene match: 4. The CDR3 loop spans 14 amino acids. The CDR3 nucleotides are TGTGCCAGCAGTTTGCGGGGGAGTACCTACGAGCAGTACTTC. It specifies CASSLRGSTYEQYF.

This clonotype appeared a few times. The gene calls are TRBV4-2 and TRBJ2-1; the D gene is possibly TRBD2 (5 bases). This CDR3 region has 16 residues. Germline V gene data show CDR1 as LGHNA and CDR2 as YNFKEQ. The germline V and J ends were trimmed by 1 base and 0 bases, with 10 bases remaining between them. The CDR3 sequence is CASSQVRDSSYNEQFF. CDR3 DNA: TGTGCCAGCAGCCAAGTGAGGGATAGCTCCTACAATGAGCAGTTCTTC.

This clonotype has ten or more counts. The chain uses TRBV11-2 and TRBJ2-1; the D gene is possibly TRBD2 (7 bases). V was shortened by 5 bases and J by 10 bases, with 27 bases between the two germline ends. Germline CDR1 and CDR2: SGHAT and FQNNGV. CDR3 length: 17 residues. In nucleotides, the CDR3 is TGTGCCAGCAGCCACCTTGGGGGAACGGGGGGCCCCAACGAGCAGTTCTTC. Protein sequence: CASSHLGGTGGPNEQFF.

This chain joins TRBV9 and TRBJ2-4; D unresolved. Germline loops: CDR1 SGDLS, CDR2 YYNGEE. Trimming shortened V by 2 bases and J by 0 bases, and 9 bases separated the two germline ends. The CDR3 length is 15 residues. The CDR3 spells CASSVSGVAKNIQYF. CDR3 DNA sequence: TGTGCCAGCAGCGTGAGTGGGGTAGCCAAAAACATTCAGTACTTC.

DNA of the CDR3: TGCAGTGCTAGAGGGACTACCACAGATACGCAGTATTTT. This codes for CSARGTTTDTQYF. V gene TRBV20-1 combines with J gene TRBJ2-3; D possibly corresponds to TRBD2 (6 bases). CDR3 length: 13 residues. V dropped 1 base and J dropped 2 bases, with 7 bases sitting between them. CDR1 and CDR2 from the germline V gene are DFQATT and SNEGSKA (reference sequence).

This clonotype was counted a few times. V is TRBV5-1 and J is TRBJ2-7, with TRBD2 identical over 12 bases. J gave up 3 bases and V 3 bases, and 10 bases lay outside the gene matches. The CDR3 spans 17 residues. CDR1 is SGHRS, CDR2 YFSETQ, per germline. CDR3 coding DNA: TGCGCCAGCAGCTATATGAGGACTAGCGGGGTCCTCTACGAGCAGTACTTC. This codes for CASSYMRTSGVLYEQYF. The full variable domain, with the rest looked up from reference TRBV5-1 and TRBJ2-7, is KAGVTQTPRYLIKTRGQQVTLSCSPISGHRSVSWYQQTPGQGLQFLFEYFSETQRNKGNFPGRFSGRQFSNSRSEMNVSTLELGDSALYLCASSYMRTSGVLYEQYFGPGTRLTVT.

This clonotype has only a few counts. The V gene is TRBV2, the J gene TRBJ2-7; 11 positions agree with TRBD1. CDR1 and CDR2 (germline): SNHLY, FYNNEI. The CDR3 is made up of 13 amino acids. CDR3: CAVAGTGGYEQYF. The CDR3 DNA follows: TGTGCTGTCGCGGGGACAGGGGGCTACGAGCAGTACTTC.